This T cell receptor (beta chain) was obtained from a study of blood T cell repertoires in COVID-19. Overall study: Material from acute and convalescent COVID-19 was sourced from the United States, Italy and Spain.

TCRdb's table, derived via immunoSEQ multiplex PCR, lists solely in-frame clones and lacks some. The table shows tens of thousands of clones, with roughly four fifths occurring only once. Germline V gene data show CDR1 as SGHVS and CDR2 as FQNEAQ. Trimming cost V 5 bases and J 7 bases, with 11 bases left between them. The CDR3 totals 12 residues. This sequence joins TRBV7-8 and TRBJ1-2, with a possible D match to TRBD1 (5 bases). This receptor was identified in a human donor in a cohort sampled during active COVID-19. The material sequenced was peripheral blood. The CDR3 nucleotides read TGTGCCAGCAGCCCTACCAGGGCTGGCTACACCTTC. This encodes CASSPTRAGYTF.